This TCR beta chain stems from a study of T cell repertoires in cytomegalovirus infection. Study-level background: CMV epitopes that were recently identified and HLA-C-restricted were used alongside well-studied HLA-B-restricted ones. Indications came from public TCR beta signatures; they pointed to CMV infection and to a matching HLA type.

Whole-study findings and limits: People with CMV and the relevant HLA were identified by cumulative public TCR beta family frequency. Across the ex vivo response, the dominant clonotypes were HLA-C-restricted CMV-specific TCR beta clonotypes.

TCRdb reprocessed the reads via MiXCR and lists one record per CDR3 protein. The sample lists about 400,000 distinct CDR3 sequences; about 34% were seen once. There are a few counts of this clonotype. Its specificity is not known. The sequencing used cultured PBMCs, collected from culture after CMV antigen stimulation. This TCR came from a human donor in good health (CMV status not recorded). Some clones in this sample may be carry-over from other donors' samples.

The DNA for the CDR3 is TGTGCCAGCAGCTTAGGGACGGCCTTTAATGAAAAACTGTTTTTT. It codes for CASSLGTAFNEKLFF. The chain links TRBV7-2 to TRBJ1-4; D is unresolved. V was trimmed by 1 base and J by 4 bases, leaving 10 bases between them. CDR3 length equals 15 residues. The germline V gene encodes CDR1 SGHTA and CDR2 FQGNSA. The full variable domain, with the rest looked up from reference TRBV7-2 and TRBJ1-4, is GAGVSQSPSNKVTEKGKDVELRCDPISGHTALYWYRQSLGQGLEFLIYFQGNSAPDKSGLPSDRFSAERTGGSVSTLTIQRTQQEDSAVYLCASSLGTAFNEKLFFGSGTQLSVL.